The 3 T cell receptor beta chains below come from one sample, sequenced in a study of low-dose radiotherapy and immunotherapy resistance in tumors. Both TCRalpha and TCRbeta chains were reverse transcribed with V-gene-specific primers. With a V-primer adapter and a constant-region primer, TCRs were amplified for roughly 18 PCR cycles. TCRdb used MiXCR to reprocess the reads, holding one entry per CDR3 protein. The data hold tens of thousands of distinct CDR3 sequences, with approximately 31% observed a single time. Time point indicated: before trial treatment. The input for sequencing was PBMCs, taken before treatment. These receptors all come from a female donor with ovarian cancer.

This clonotype came up many times. This chain joins TRBV5-4 and TRBJ2-5; no clear D gene. CDR1 is SGHNT and CDR2 is YYREEE in the germline V gene (reference sequence). There are 14 residues in the CDR3. The ends were cut back, 3 bases at V and 5 bases at J, with 14 bases in the middle. The CDR3, as DNA: TGTGCCAGCAGCTGGGGTCCCCCCGGGGAGACCCAGTACTTC. It specifies CASSWGPPGETQYF. Drawing the rest from reference TRBV5-4 and TRBJ2-5, the complete variable domain is ETGVTQSPTHLIKTRGQQVTLRCSSQSGHNTVSWYQQALGQGPQFIFQYYREEENGRGNFPPRFSGLQFPNYSSELNVNALELDDSALYLCASSWGPPGETQYFGPGTRLLVL.

This clonotype occurred many times. The chain is built from TRBV27 and TRBJ2-2, with a tentative D call TRBD2 (5 bases). CDR1 MNHEY and CDR2 SMNVEV come from the germline V gene (reference sequence). The CDR3 consists of 15 residues. V lost 11 bases and J 4 bases, leaving 20 bases between the germline ends. CDR3 coding DNA: TGTGCCTCTCGAGTCGGGGAGCTTAGCACCGGGGAGCTGTTTTTT. It translates to CASRVGELSTGELFF.

At least ten counts were recorded for this clonotype. The chain carries TRBV7-2 and TRBJ2-2, with 9 bases identical to TRBD2. This CDR3 has 15 residues. Per germline, CDR1 SGHTA and CDR2 FQGNSA. The J segment lost 1 base and the V segment lost 5 bases, leaving 2 bases of the junction unmatched. The CDR3 DNA follows: TGTGCCAGCAGCCCTAGCGGGATGAACACCGGGGAGCTGTTTTTT. This sequence encodes CASSPSGMNTGELFF.